The sequence of this T cell receptor beta chain was determined in a study of cytomegalovirus exposure and HLA in healthy donors. Study-level information: Researchers previously reported finding some 110 million unique TCR beta sequences from approximately 200 million T cells.

13 Jbeta primers and 60 Vbeta primers were used for the PCR. Original methodology: Later work found roughly 80 million unique TCR beta chains, with some 11 million shared. Method: immunoSEQ multiplex PCR; TCRdb's copy keeps in-frame clones and lacks some. V and J calls and clone size follow that table, whereas D and trimming were derived from the DNA. The sample contains approximately 140,000 clones, about 76% of which appear only once. Comments on this clone: Its specificity is unknown.

Study-wide results and limits: Among donors in an Asian-associated ancestry cluster, a later analysis reportedly found fewer N-insertions than the roughly 670-donor mean.

The ends were cut back, 2 bases at V and 7 bases at J, with 13 bases in the middle. Germline V gives CDR1 SGDLS, CDR2 YYNGEE. CDR3 length: 14 residues. Likely unrecorded immune exposures existed in these nominally healthy donors. The source material was PBMCs. The receptor was isolated from a human donor in good health. V and J are TRBV9 and TRBJ2-1; D is possibly TRBD1 (5 bases). Here the CDR3 reads CASSVGAPGNEQFF. As DNA, the CDR3 is TGTGCCAGCAGCGTTGGGGCCCCTGGAAATGAGCAGTTCTTC.